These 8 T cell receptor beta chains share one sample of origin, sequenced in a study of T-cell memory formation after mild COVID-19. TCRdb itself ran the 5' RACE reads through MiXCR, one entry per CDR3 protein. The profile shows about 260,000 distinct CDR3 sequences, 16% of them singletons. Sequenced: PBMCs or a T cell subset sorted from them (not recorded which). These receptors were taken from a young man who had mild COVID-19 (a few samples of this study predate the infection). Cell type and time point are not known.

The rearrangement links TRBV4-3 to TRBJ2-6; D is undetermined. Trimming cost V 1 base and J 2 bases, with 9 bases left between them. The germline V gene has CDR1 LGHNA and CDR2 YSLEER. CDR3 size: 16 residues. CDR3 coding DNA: TGCGCCAGCAGCCAAGGCTGGGGAACTGGGGCCAACGTCCTGACTTTC. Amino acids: CASSQGWGTGANVLTF.

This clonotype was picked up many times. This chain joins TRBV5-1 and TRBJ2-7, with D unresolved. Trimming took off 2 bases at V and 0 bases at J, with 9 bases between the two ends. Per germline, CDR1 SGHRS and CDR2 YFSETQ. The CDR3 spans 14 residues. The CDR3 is CASSFDKASYEQYF. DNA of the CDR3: TGCGCCAGCAGCTTCGATAAAGCCTCCTACGAGCAGTACTTC.

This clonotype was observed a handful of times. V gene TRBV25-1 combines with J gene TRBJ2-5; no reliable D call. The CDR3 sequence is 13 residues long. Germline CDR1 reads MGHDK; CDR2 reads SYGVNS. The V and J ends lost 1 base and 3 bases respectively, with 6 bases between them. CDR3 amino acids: CASSELTEETQYF. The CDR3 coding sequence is TGTGCCAGCAGTGAATTAACGGAAGAGACCCAGTACTTC.

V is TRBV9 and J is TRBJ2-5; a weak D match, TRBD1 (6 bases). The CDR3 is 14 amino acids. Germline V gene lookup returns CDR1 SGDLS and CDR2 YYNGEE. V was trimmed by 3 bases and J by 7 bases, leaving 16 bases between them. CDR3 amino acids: CASSASDSWGTQYF. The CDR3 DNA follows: TGTGCCAGCAGCGCCTCGGACAGTTGGGGGACCCAGTACTTC.

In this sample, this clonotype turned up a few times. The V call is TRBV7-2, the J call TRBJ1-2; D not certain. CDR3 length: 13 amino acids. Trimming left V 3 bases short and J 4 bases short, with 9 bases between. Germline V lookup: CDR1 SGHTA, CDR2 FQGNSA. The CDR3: CASSFAQLYGYTF. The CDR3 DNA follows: TGTGCCAGCAGCTTCGCTCAACTCTATGGCTACACCTTC.

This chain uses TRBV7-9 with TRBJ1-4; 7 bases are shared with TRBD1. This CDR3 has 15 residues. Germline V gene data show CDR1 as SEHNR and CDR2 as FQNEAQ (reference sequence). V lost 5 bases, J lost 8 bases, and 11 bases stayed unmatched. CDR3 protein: CASSQTGTVDEKLFF. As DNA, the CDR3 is TGTGCCAGCAGCCAGACCGGGACAGTAGACGAAAAACTGTTTTTT. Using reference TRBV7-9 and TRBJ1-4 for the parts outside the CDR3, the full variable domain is DTGVSQNPRHKITKRGQNVTFRCDPISEHNRLYWYRQTLGQGPEFLTYFQNEAQLEKSRLLSDRFSAERPKGSFSTLEIQRTEQGDSAMYLCASSQTGTVDEKLFFGSGTQLSVL.

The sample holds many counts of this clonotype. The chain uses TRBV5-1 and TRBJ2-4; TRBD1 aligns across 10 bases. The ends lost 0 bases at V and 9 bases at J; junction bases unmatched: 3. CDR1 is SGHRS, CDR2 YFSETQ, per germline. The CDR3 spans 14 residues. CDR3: CASSLDGDRGIQYF. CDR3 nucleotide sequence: TGCGCCAGCAGCTTGGACGGGGACAGGGGCATTCAGTACTTC.

CDR3 nucleotides: TGTGCCAGCAGCAAGGACAGTATGAACACTGAAGCTTTCTTT. This codes for CASSKDSMNTEAFF. The V and J genes are TRBV21-1 and TRBJ1-1; TRBD1 reflects the table's D call only, with no check against the DNA. TRBV21-1 is a pseudogene. The CDR3 contains 14 residues.